The rows below give T cell receptor beta chains drawn from one sample of a study of blood T cell repertoires in COVID-19. Some clones are missing from TCRdb's copy, which holds only in-frame ones; the method was immunoSEQ multiplex PCR. The table includes some 70,000 clones, around 80% detected once. Sequencing was done on a sample of peripheral blood. The receptors shown here come from a man aged 45-65 years with active COVID-19. CDR3s leave out the opening cysteine and the closing phenylalanine or tryptophan. Rows may omit the clone size; those that give it use once, few, many or a size class.

ASSSLQGAEETQY TRBV5-5 - TRBJ2-5
ASSYSPGQGRFTEAF TRBV6-2/TRBV6-3 - TRBJ1-1
ARTPQGGYYEQY TRBV5-3 few TRBJ2-7
ASIAGTGGPLAKNIQY TRBV23-1 - TRBJ2-4
ASSLWPDYNEQF TRBV7-9 - TRBJ2-1
ASSYPGLAGRQF TRBV19 - TRBJ2-1
ARRGGPYEQF TRBV21-1 - TRBJ2-1
ASSYNRVRDTEAF TRBV7-8 - TRBJ1-1
AISPKRGGQETQY TRBV10-3 - TRBJ2-5
ASSLSRGNYEQY TRBV27 - TRBJ2-7
ASSEWTGNYGYT TRBV6-1 - TRBJ1-2
ASSSGKESPLH TRBV2 - TRBJ1-6
AWTLGGLAGVNEQY TRBV30 - TRBJ2-7
ASSSGDSYNEQF TRBV5-1 once TRBJ2-1
ASSLRAGGTDTQY TRBV5-4 - TRBJ2-3
ASSRPGTEAF TRBV27 - TRBJ1-1
ASSFVGGDRDTEAF TRBV27 - TRBJ1-1
ASSEIRTGREGYT TRBV4-1 - TRBJ1-2
ASSQPGTGVYEQY TRBV4-1 - TRBJ2-7
ASSQWRGRTETQY TRBV23-1 - TRBJ2-5